One sample yielded the 6 T cell receptor beta chains listed below, sequenced in a study of T cells expressing NK-cell markers. From its re-call of the 5' RACE reads, TCRdb lists each CDR3 protein once, without DNA. Reported are approximately 15,000 distinct CDR3 sequences; the ten largest clones contain approximately 56%. Sequenced material: blood T cells: a sorted CD56 or NKG2C T cell subset, CD4+ or CD8+ T cells, or bulk PBMC T cells (not recorded which). Every receptor here comes from a man aged 18 to 70 in good health.

J is TRBJ2-2 and V is TRBV2. This CDR3 is 14 amino acids long. The germline V gene has CDR1 SNHLY and CDR2 FYNNEI. The CDR3 here is CASSEGRNTGELFF.

The chain links TRBV11-3 to TRBJ2-3; the TRBD1 assignment by TCRdb is unverifiable without DNA. CDR3 length: 15 residues. Germline-derived CDR1 and CDR2 are SGHNT and YENEEA. This CDR3 reads CASSYYGSPADTQYF.

The genes are TRBV5-6 and TRBJ2-7; TCRdb selects TRBD2, and the lack of DNA leaves this call unchecked. The CDR3 contains 14 residues. Germline values: CDR1 SGHDT, CDR2 YYEEEE. CDR3: CASSSGLADYEQYF.

This chain uses TRBV12-3 or TRBV12-4 with TRBJ2-7; TCRdb indicates TRBD1, and absent DNA this call remains unverified. This CDR3 contains 14 residues. This CDR3 is CASRGQGRTYEQYF.

This rearrangement joins TRBV7-2 to TRBJ2-3; the D call of TRBD2 rests on TCRdb alone, since no DNA is present to check it. There are 17 residues in the CDR3. Germline V gene lookup returns CDR1 SGHTA and CDR2 FQGNSA. CDR3 sequence: CASSYSAGTSGTDTQYF.

The chain joins TRBV18 to TRBJ1-5; there is no DNA to check the TCRdb D call of TRBD1. The CDR3 sequence is 14 residues long. CDR1 is KGHSH, CDR2 LQKENI, per germline. This CDR3 reads CASSRTGRNQPQHF.